A single T cell receptor beta chain is shown here with its context. These data are taken from a study of T cell changes during pregnancy in multiple sclerosis. This CDR3 has 12 residues. Germline loops: CDR1 SGHNT, CDR2 YYREEE (reference sequence). The germline V and J ends were trimmed by 3 bases and 6 bases, with 6 bases remaining between them. The method was immunoSEQ multiplex PCR; TCRdb's version includes in-frame clones alone and lacks a portion of them. The data show tens of thousands of clones, roughly 93% seen once. This TCR was sampled from a female donor in good health, enrolled as a control in a pregnancy study. This material consisted of peripheral blood, taken in the second trimester of pregnancy. The rearrangement links TRBV5-4 to TRBJ1-4; D is ambiguous. Here the CDR3 reads CASSSVDEKLFF. CDR3 in DNA: TGTGCCAGCAGCTCGGTAGATGAAAAACTGTTTTTT.